Detailed here is one T cell receptor beta chain. The data are from a study of T-cell memory formation after mild COVID-19. TCRdb analysed the 5' RACE reads with MiXCR anew, one entry per CDR3 protein. The data hold almost 350,000 distinct CDR3 sequences, with about 20% observed a single time. Input material: PBMCs or a T cell subset sorted from them (not recorded which). The receptor was derived from a man younger than 35 who had mild COVID-19 (a few samples of this study predate the infection). Cell type and time point are not known.

CDR3 nucleotide sequence: TGTGCCAGCAGCTTGGGGGGGGGCGTAACCCAGTACTTC. It specifies CASSLGGGVTQYF. The rearrangement links TRBV7-2 to TRBJ2-5, with D perhaps TRBD2 (7 bases). The V and J ends lost 3 bases and 8 bases respectively, with 13 bases between them. In germline, CDR1 is SGHTA, CDR2 FQGNSA. This CDR3 has 13 residues.